This T cell receptor (beta chain) was identified during a study of blood T cell repertoires in COVID-19. At the level of the study: From T cells, B-cell-depleted T cells, or PBMCs came the material, which was cDNA or gDNA.

Per the study methods: Reference gene primer amplification yielded estimated nucleated cell counts. Repertoires were generated with immunoSEQ multiplex PCR, while TCRdb's copy carries only in-frame clones and drops some. V, J and clone size were drawn from that table, and D and trimming were deduced from the DNA. The sample includes 200,000 to 250,000 clones, 80% to 90% seen only once; the top ten take 3% to 4%. V was trimmed by 4 bases and J by 0 bases, leaving 15 bases between them. CDR3 length equals 16 residues. The germline V gene encodes CDR1 SGHRS and CDR2 YFSETQ. Those who participated ranged in age from roughly 18 to 100 years and resided in about two dozen US areas.

The rearrangement uses TRBV5-1 and TRBJ2-3; possible D gene TRBD1, 6 bases. The TCR comes from a young woman in a cohort exposed to, infected with or recovered from COVID-19 (not recorded which). Source material: PBMCs or T cells enriched from blood (not recorded which). CDR3 sequence: CASSGGWQGSTDTQYF. The CDR3 region has the DNA TGCGCCAGCAGCGGGGGCTGGCAGGGCAGCACAGATACGCAGTATTTT.